This TCR beta chain was found in a study of blood T cells in healthy people across ages. General study points: Estimated diversity across one million T cells was deemed an underestimate.

CDR3 length equals 14 residues. V lost 6 bases and J 0 bases, leaving 9 bases between the germline ends. The germline CDR1 and CDR2 sequences are MNHNY and SVGAGI (reference sequence). Through a sample-barcoded 5' primer and a J-beta primer mix, a second PCR was run for 7 to 11 cycles. Each CDR3 protein is one row after TCRdb ran MiXCR on the 5' RACE reads. The profile shows around 800,000 distinct CDR3 sequences, roughly 26% of them singletons. A word on this clonotype: The antigen is unknown.

These same data were also listed under a study on T cells of mothers and their children. As that report states: cDNA synthesis used all extracted RNA, about 1.5 ug per 15 ul. Per child, around 3 million TCR beta CDR3 reads were obtained, against over 9.5 million per mother. Related mother-child pairs shared marginally more repertoire than unrelated pairs, though not significantly.

Sequencing was done on a sample of blood. J is TRBJ1-5 and V is TRBV6-6; the D is unclear. The receptor was isolated from a boy between 10 and 17 years old in good health. CDR3 coding DNA: TGTGCCAGCAGCAAAACTCTTAGCAATCAGCCCCAGCATTTT. Translating gives CASSKTLSNQPQHF.